The clone carrying this TCR beta chain was detected a few times. Its specificity is not known. One entry per CDR3 protein, called by TCRdb with MiXCR from the 5' RACE reads. The sample has about 230,000 distinct CDR3 sequences; roughly 6.3% are singletons. Germline assignment: CDR1 SGHTA and CDR2 FQGNSA. V lost 5 bases, J lost 2 bases, and 10 bases lay in between. There are 14 residues in the CDR3. The sample belongs to a study of T cells after yellow fever vaccination. Study overall: Where fractions had low cell numbers, libraries were prepared from them with the SMART-Seq v4 Ultra Low Input RNA kit. Study observations and caveats: Repertoires obtained by FACS sorting could include abundant clonotypes that entered as contaminants from the bulk population. The booster response re-showed most primary clones: around 95% CD4, around 90% CD8.

Sequencing used CD4+ T cells sorted from PBMCs, obtained on the day of the yellow fever booster vaccination. V gene TRBV7-2 combines with J gene TRBJ1-5; no firm D call. This clonotype was sampled from a man aged 30 to 45 who received the YFV17D yellow fever vaccine. The CDR3 is CASSDRTRNQPQHF. CDR3 DNA sequence: TGTGCCAGCAGCGACCGGACCCGCAATCAGCCCCAGCATTTT.